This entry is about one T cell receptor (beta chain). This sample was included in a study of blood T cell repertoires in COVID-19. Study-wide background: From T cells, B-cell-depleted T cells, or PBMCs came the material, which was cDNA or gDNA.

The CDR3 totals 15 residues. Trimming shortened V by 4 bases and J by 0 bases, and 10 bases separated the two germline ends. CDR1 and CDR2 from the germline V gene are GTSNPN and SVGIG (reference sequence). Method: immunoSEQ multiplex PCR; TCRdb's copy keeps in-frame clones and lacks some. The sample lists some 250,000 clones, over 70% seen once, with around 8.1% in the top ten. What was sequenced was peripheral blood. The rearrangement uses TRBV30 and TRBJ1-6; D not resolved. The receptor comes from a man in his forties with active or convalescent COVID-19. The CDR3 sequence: CAWIGGSSYNSPLHF. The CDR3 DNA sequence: TGTGCCTGGATTGGCGGGAGCTCCTATAATTCACCCCTCCACTTT.